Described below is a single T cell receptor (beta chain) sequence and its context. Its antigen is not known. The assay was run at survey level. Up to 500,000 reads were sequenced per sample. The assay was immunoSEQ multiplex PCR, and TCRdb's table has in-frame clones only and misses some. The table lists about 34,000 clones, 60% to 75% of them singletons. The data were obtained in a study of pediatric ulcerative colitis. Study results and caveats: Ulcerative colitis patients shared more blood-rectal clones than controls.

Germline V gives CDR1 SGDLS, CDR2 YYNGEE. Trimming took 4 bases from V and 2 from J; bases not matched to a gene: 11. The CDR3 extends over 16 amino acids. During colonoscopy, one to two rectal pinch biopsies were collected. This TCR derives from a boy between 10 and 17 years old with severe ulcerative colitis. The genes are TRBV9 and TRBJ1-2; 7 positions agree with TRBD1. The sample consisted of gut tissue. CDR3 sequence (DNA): TGTGCCAGCAGCCCCTGGACAGGAAGAACGAACTATGGCTACACCTTC. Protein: CASSPWTGRTNYGYTF. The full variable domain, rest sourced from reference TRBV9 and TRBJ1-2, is DSGVTQTPKHLITATGQRVTLRCSPRSGDLSVYWYQQSLDQGLQFLIQYYNGEERAKGNILERFSAQQFPDLHSELNLSSLELGDSALYFCASSPWTGRTNYGYTFGSGTRLTVV.